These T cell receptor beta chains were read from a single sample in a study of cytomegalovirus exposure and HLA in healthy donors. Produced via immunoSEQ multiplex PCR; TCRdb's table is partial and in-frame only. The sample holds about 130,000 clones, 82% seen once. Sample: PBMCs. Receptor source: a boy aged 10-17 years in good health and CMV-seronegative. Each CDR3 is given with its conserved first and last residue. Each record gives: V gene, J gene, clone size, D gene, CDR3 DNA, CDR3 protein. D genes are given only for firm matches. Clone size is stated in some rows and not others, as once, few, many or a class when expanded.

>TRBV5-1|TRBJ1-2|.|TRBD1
TGCGCCAGTACAACAGGGGGCGGCGGTGGCTACACCTTC
CASTTGGGGGYTF
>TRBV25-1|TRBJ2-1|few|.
TGTGCCAGCAGTGAAGCGGGGTACAATGAGCAGTTCTTC
CASSEAGYNEQFF
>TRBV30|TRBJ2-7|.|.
TGTGCCTGGAGTGCCGGGGGCGAGCAGTACTTC
CAWSAGGEQYF
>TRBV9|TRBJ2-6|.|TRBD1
TGTGCCAGCAGCTACGGGACAGGGGGCGCTGGGGCCAACGTCCTGACTTTC
CASSYGTGGAGANVLTF
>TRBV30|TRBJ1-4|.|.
TGTGCCTGGAGCATGGGGGGAGGTAATGAAAAACTGTTTTTT
CAWSMGGGNEKLFF
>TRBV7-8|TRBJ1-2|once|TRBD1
TGTGCCAGCAGCTCGGGACAGGGGGCCTATGGCTACACCTTC
CASSSGQGAYGYTF
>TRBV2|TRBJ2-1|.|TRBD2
TGTGCCAGCAGTGCCGGGACTAGCTTCGTTAATGAGCAGTTCTTC
CASSAGTSFVNEQFF
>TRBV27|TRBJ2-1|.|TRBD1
TGTGCCAGCAGCCCAGAGGGGGCCACCTACAATGAGCAGTTCTTC
CASSPEGATYNEQFF
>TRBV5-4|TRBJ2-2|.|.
TGTGCCAGCAGCTATTTATTACAGGGTACCGGGGAGCTGTTTTTT
CASSYLLQGTGELFF
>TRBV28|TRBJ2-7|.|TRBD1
TGTGCCAGCAGTTTATCCGGGACAGGGACCTACGAGCAGTACTTC
CASSLSGTGTYEQYF
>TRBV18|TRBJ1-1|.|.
TGTGCCAGCTCACCCCCGGGGGGTACCCACACTGAAGCTTTCTTT
CASSPPGGTHTEAFF
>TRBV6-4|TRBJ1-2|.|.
TGTGCCAGCAGTGTCTCCGCGGACAGCTCCCAACTCAAAGGGGGCTACACCTTC
CASSVSADSSQLKGGYTF
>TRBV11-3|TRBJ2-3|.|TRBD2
TGTGCCAGCAGCCATAGCGGGGGTGGGGATACGCAGTATTTT
CASSHSGGGDTQYF
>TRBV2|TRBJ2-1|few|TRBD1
TGTGCCAGCAGCTGGACAGGGGCGGCCTACAATGAGCAGTTCTTC
CASSWTGAAYNEQFF
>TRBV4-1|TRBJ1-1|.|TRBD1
TGCGCCAGCAGCCATCTTACAGGGGGTCCGAACACTGAAGCTTTCTTT
CASSHLTGGPNTEAFF
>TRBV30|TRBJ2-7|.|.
TGTGCCTGGAGCCACGACAGCTCCTACGAGCAGTACTTC
CAWSHDSSYEQYF
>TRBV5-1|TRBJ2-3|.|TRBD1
TGCGCCAGCAGCCAGACAGGGGAGGCAGATACGCAGTATTTT
CASSQTGEADTQYF
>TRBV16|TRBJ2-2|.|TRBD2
TGTGCCAGCAGCCAATTGGCGGGAGGGCCGGACACCGGGGAGCTGTTTTTT
CASSQLAGGPDTGELFF
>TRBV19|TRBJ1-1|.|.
TGTGCCAGTAGTATCAGGACAGTACTGAACACTGAAGCTTTCTTT
CASSIRTVLNTEAFF
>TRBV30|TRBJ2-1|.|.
TGTGCCTTGTCAGCGGGTTACAATGAGCAGTTCTTC
CALSAGYNEQFF
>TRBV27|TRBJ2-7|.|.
TGTGCCAGCAGGAGCCTGAACGAAGGAGTTACGGGCGAGCAGTACTTC
CASRSLNEGVTGEQYF
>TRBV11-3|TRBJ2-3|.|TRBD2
TGTGCCAGCAGCTTAGTGACTAGCGGGAGTACAGATACGCAGTATTTT
CASSLVTSGSTDTQYF
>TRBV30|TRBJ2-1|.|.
TGTGCCTGGAGTGCCGGTCAGGGGTGGACTAGTAATGAGCAGTTCTTC
CAWSAGQGWTSNEQFF
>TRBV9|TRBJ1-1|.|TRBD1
TGTGCCAGCAGCGGGCGGACAGGGAACACTGAAGCTTTCTTT
CASSGRTGNTEAFF
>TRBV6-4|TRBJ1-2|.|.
TGTGCCAGCAGCGACTTCGCGGGGGCGAAAGGCTACACCTTC
CASSDFAGAKGYTF
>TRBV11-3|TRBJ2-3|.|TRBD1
TGTGCCAGCAGCCCGCTCACGGACAGGGTCCCAGATACGCAGTATTTT
CASSPLTDRVPDTQYF
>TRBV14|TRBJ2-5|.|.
TGTGCCAGCCTGCGGGAAGGAGAGACCCAGTACTTC
CASLREGETQYF
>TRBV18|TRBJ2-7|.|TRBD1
TGTGCCAGCTCACCGGATGGACAGGGCTACGAGCAGTACTTC
CASSPDGQGYEQYF
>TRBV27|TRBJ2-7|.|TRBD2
TGTGCCAGTAGGGCGGGAGGTTACGAGCAGTACTTC
CASRAGGYEQYF
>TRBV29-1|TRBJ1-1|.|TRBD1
TGCAGCGTCGAAGACAGGGGAAAGGCTGAAGCTTTCTTT
CSVEDRGKAEAFF
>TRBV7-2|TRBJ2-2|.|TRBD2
TGTGCCAGCAGCCCAAACCCCCTAGCGGGGACCGGGGAGCTGTTTTTT
CASSPNPLAGTGELFF
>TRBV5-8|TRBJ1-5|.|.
TGTGCCAGCAGCTTATCGAGCAATCAGCCCCAGCATTTT
CASSLSSNQPQHF
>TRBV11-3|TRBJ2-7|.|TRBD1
TGTGCCAGCAGCTCGAATCCGGGACAGAGAGGGGAGCAGTACTTC
CASSSNPGQRGEQYF
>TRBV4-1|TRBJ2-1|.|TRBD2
TGCGCCAGCAGCCAAGATCGAGCGGGACTACCTAACAATGAGCAGTTCTTC
CASSQDRAGLPNNEQFF
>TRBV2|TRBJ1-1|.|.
TGTGCCAGCAGCCTTAGAGTCGGGTTGAACACTGAAGCTTTCTTT
CASSLRVGLNTEAFF
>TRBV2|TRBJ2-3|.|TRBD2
TGTGCCAGCGGAAGTGGTAGACTAGCGGCGGATACGCAGTATTTT
CASGSGRLAADTQYF
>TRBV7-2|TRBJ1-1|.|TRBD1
TGTGCCAGCAGTCTAGACAGGGGTGAAGCTTTCTTT
CASSLDRGEAFF
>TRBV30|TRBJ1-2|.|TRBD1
TGTGCCTGGGAACAGGGGGTTCGGTATGGCTACACCTTC
CAWEQGVRYGYTF
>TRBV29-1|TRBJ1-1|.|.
TGCAGCGTTGCTCAGGGGAGCACTGAAGCTTTCTTT
CSVAQGSTEAFF
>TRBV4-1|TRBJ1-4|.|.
TGCGCCAGCAGCCGACCGAGGGCTGGTAATGAAAAACTGTTTTTT
CASSRPRAGNEKLFF
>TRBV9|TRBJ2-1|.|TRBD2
TGTGCCAGCAGCCTGACTAGCGGGAGCGATGAGCAGTTCTTC
CASSLTSGSDEQFF
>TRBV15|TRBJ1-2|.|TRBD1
TGTGCCACCAGCAGACCCTGGACAGGGAACTATGGCTACACCTTC
CATSRPWTGNYGYTF
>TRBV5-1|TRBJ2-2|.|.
TGCGCCAGCAGCTTGATTCCGGAGGATAACTCCGGGGAGCTGTTTTTT
CASSLIPEDNSGELFF
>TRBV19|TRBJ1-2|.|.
TGTGCCAGTAGTATAACCGATAACGGTGGCTACACCTTC
CASSITDNGGYTF
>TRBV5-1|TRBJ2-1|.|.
TGCGCCAGCACTCCAAGAGACTCTTTTTACAATGAGCAGTTCTTC
CASTPRDSFYNEQFF